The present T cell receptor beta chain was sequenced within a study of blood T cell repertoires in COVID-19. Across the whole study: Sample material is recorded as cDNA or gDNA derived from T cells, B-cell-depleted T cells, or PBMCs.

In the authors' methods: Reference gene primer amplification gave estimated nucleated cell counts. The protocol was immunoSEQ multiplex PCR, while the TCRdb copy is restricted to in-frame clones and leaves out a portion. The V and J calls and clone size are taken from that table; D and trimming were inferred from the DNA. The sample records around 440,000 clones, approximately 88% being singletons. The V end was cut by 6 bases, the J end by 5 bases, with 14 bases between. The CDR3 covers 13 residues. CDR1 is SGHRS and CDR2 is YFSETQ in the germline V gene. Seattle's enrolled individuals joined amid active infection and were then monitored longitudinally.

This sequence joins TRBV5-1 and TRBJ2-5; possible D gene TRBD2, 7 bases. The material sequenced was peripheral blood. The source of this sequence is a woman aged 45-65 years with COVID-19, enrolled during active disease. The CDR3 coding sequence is TGCGCCAGCAACGCGGGGGCCGGGGAGACCCAGTACTTC. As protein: CASNAGAGETQYF.